This is a list of T cell receptor beta chains from one sample in a study of T cells in localized non-small cell lung cancer. The assay was immunoSEQ multiplex PCR, and TCRdb's table has in-frame clones only and misses some. The data hold approximately 64,000 clones, with roughly nine tenths observed a single time. The source was peripheral blood, collected before any cancer treatment. The receptors derive from a woman aged 35-75 years with stage I lung adenocarcinoma. CDR3s include the opening cysteine and the closing phenylalanine or tryptophan. A D gene is named only where the DNA matches it firmly. For some rows the clone size is stated as once, few or many, or as a class when expanded; others skip it.

TRBV19	.	TRBJ1-3	.	CASSIRGSGNTIYF	TGTGCCAGTAGTATACGAGGGTCTGGAAACACCATATATTTT
TRBV13	.	TRBJ2-6	TRBD1	CASRDRGKGGANVLTF	TGTGCCAGCAGGGACAGGGGCAAGGGTGGGGCCAACGTCCTGACTTTC
TRBV6-5	.	TRBJ2-7	TRBD1	CASSPQGAWYEQYF	TGTGCCAGCAGCCCTCAGGGGGCCTGGTACGAGCAGTACTTC
TRBV10-3	.	TRBJ2-7	.	CASSYRERGTYEQYF	TGTGCCAGCAGTTACAGGGAGCGGGGAACCTACGAGCAGTACTTC
TRBV6-5	.	TRBJ2-7	TRBD1	CASRTTGVHEQYF	TGTGCCAGCAGGACGACAGGGGTACACGAGCAGTACTTC
TRBV7-2	.	TRBJ2-3	TRBD1	CASSRDRGTDTQYF	TGTGCCAGCAGCCGGGACAGAGGCACAGATACGCAGTATTTT
TRBV9	.	TRBJ1-4	.	CASSAHSFVNEKLFF	TGTGCCAGCAGCGCACACAGCTTCGTAAATGAAAAACTGTTTTTT
TRBV9	.	TRBJ2-3	TRBD1	CASSVGDRGRTDTQYF	TGTGCCAGCAGCGTAGGCGACAGGGGTCGCACAGATACGCAGTATTTT
TRBV7-2	.	TRBJ1-2	TRBD1	CASSLASGTGYGYTF	TGTGCCAGCAGCCTAGCTTCCGGGACAGGTTATGGCTACACCTTC
TRBV19	.	TRBJ2-5	.	CASSTYRGGETQYF	TGTGCCAGTAGTACCTACAGGGGGGGGGAGACCCAGTACTTC
TRBV19	.	TRBJ2-2	TRBD1	CASSGTGGANTGELFF	TGTGCCAGTAGTGGGACAGGGGGCGCGAACACCGGGGAGCTGTTTTTT
TRBV7-9	.	TRBJ2-6	.	CASSPSQGRSVSGANVLTF	TGTGCCAGCAGCCCATCCCAGGGGCGAAGTGTCTCTGGGGCCAACGTCCTGACTTTC
TRBV11-3	.	TRBJ2-2	.	CASSPGIGGTGELFF	TGTGCCAGCAGCCCGGGGATCGGTGGCACCGGGGAGCTGTTTTTT
TRBV7-2	.	TRBJ1-5	.	CASSLNSGGNQPQHF	TGTGCCAGCAGCTTAAATTCGGGGGGAAATCAGCCCCAGCATTTT
TRBV27	.	TRBJ2-5	TRBD2	CASRHWRGVEETQYF	TGTGCCAGCAGACATTGGCGGGGGGTTGAAGAGACCCAGTACTTC
TRBV7-6	.	TRBJ1-1	.	CASSLTSRGNTEAFF	TGTGCCAGCAGCTTAACAAGCAGGGGGAACACTGAAGCTTTCTTT
TRBV19	.	TRBJ1-2	TRBD1	CASARDSRNYGYTF	TGTGCCAGCGCTCGGGACAGTCGGAACTATGGCTACACCTTC
TRBV7-3	.	TRBJ1-1	TRBD1	CASSLTGGTTPEAFF	TGTGCCAGCAGCCTTACAGGGGGGACGACCCCTGAAGCTTTCTTT
TRBV28	.	TRBJ1-4	.	CASSLGQEGEKLFF	TGTGCCAGCAGTTTGGGGCAGGAAGGTGAAAAACTGTTTTTT
TRBV27	.	TRBJ2-7	TRBD2	CASSLWGGRDVYEQYF	TGTGCCAGCAGTCTGTGGGGGGGACGGGATGTCTACGAGCAGTACTTC
TRBV7-8	.	TRBJ1-6	TRBD1	CASSRASFLRQGVSPLHF	TGTGCCAGCAGCCGAGCCTCATTTCTACGACAGGGGGTTTCACCCCTCCACTTT
TRBV2	.	TRBJ1-5	.	CASMDRGQPQHF	TGTGCCAGCATGGATAGGGGTCAGCCCCAGCATTTT
TRBV11-2	.	TRBJ2-7	.	CASSPADRTYEQYF	TGTGCCAGCAGCCCGGCGGACCGAACCTACGAGCAGTACTTC
TRBV11-3	.	TRBJ1-2	.	CASSLASAPRGYTF	TGTGCCAGCAGCTTAGCCTCGGCCCCCCGTGGCTACACCTTC
TRBV19	once	TRBJ2-3	TRBD1	CASSIYLGQVSTDTQYF	TGTGCCAGTAGTATTTATTTGGGACAGGTGAGCACAGATACGCAGTATTTT
TRBV11-2	.	TRBJ2-1	TRBD2	CASSRTSGAYNEQFF	TGTGCCAGCAGCCGGACTAGCGGGGCCTACAATGAGCAGTTCTTC
TRBV10-3	.	TRBJ1-5	.	CAISEEQGGKPQHF	TGTGCCATCAGTGAGGAACAGGGTGGAAAGCCCCAGCATTTT
TRBV27	.	TRBJ2-7	.	CASSQNANAFEQYF	TGTGCCAGCAGCCAAAACGCAAACGCCTTCGAGCAGTACTTC
TRBV7-2	.	TRBJ1-5	.	CASSLEKRQPQHF	TGTGCCAGCAGTCTAGAAAAACGTCAGCCCCAGCATTTT
TRBV21-1	once	TRBJ2-3	.	CASSVQTTSGGSTDTQYF	TGTGCCAGCAGCGTCCAGACGACTAGCGGGGGCTCCACAGATACGCAGTATTTT
TRBV27	.	TRBJ2-7	.	CASSPGVWNSYEQYF	TGTGCCAGCAGCCCAGGGGTGTGGAATTCCTACGAGCAGTACTTC
TRBV6-5	.	TRBJ2-7	.	CASSNRRRDPYEQYF	TGTGCCAGCAGTAACCGCCGCCGGGACCCCTACGAGCAGTACTTC
TRBV19	.	TRBJ2-3	.	CASMRVEGTDTQYF	TGTGCCAGTATGAGGGTGGAGGGGACAGATACGCAGTATTTT
TRBV4-2	.	TRBJ1-5	.	CASSQEVSPNQPQHF	TGTGCCAGCAGCCAAGAAGTTTCTCCCAATCAGCCCCAGCATTTT
TRBV7-9	.	TRBJ2-2	TRBD2	CASSPIPGLAGNTGELFF	TGTGCCAGCAGCCCAATCCCCGGACTAGCGGGGAACACCGGGGAGCTGTTTTTT
TRBV9	.	TRBJ1-2	.	CASRHGYGYTF	TGTGCCAGCAGGCATGGCTATGGCTACACCTTC
TRBV18	.	TRBJ1-6	.	CASSPDGVTYNSPLHF	TGTGCCAGCTCACCAGATGGGGTCACCTATAATTCACCCCTCCACTTT
TRBV14	.	TRBJ1-4	.	CASSHEGEKLFF	TGTGCCAGCAGCCATGAAGGTGAAAAACTGTTTTTT
TRBV10-1	once	TRBJ2-3	TRBD2	CASKASGRADSTDTQYF	TGCGCCAGTAAGGCGAGCGGGAGGGCCGATTCTACAGATACGCAGTATTTT
TRBV6-5	.	TRBJ2-3	.	CASKTPKGNTDTQYF	TGTGCCAGCAAGACCCCCAAGGGAAACACAGATACGCAGTATTTT
TRBV27	.	TRBJ1-4	.	CASSPRGVDEKLFF	TGTGCCAGCAGTCCTCGGGGGGTGGATGAAAAACTGTTTTTT
TRBV27	.	TRBJ1-1	.	CASSRWSNTEAFF	TGTGCCAGCAGCCGCTGGTCGAACACTGAAGCTTTCTTT
TRBV6-5	few	TRBJ1-1	.	CASSPRVLKDTEAFF	TGTGCCAGCAGCCCCAGGGTGTTAAAGGACACTGAAGCTTTCTTT
TRBV6-5	.	TRBJ1-1	.	CASSSGQGLMNTEAFF	TGTGCCAGCAGTTCGGGACAAGGGTTAATGAACACTGAAGCTTTCTTT
TRBV7-9	once	TRBJ2-1	TRBD2	CASSISGISDNEQFF	TGTGCCAGCAGCATTAGCGGGATCAGCGACAATGAGCAGTTCTTC
TRBV19	.	TRBJ2-7	.	CASRAHISSYEQYF	TGTGCCAGTAGGGCCCACATAAGCTCCTACGAGCAGTACTTC
TRBV5-1	.	TRBJ1-6	.	CASSLAGTDSPLHF	TGCGCCAGCAGCTTGGCCGGTACAGATTCACCCCTCCACTTT
TRBV7-2	.	TRBJ1-3	TRBD1	CASSSPAGGSSGNTIYF	TGTGCCAGCAGCTCCCCGGCAGGGGGAAGCTCTGGAAACACCATATATTTT
TRBV7-3	.	TRBJ2-2	TRBD1	CASSFGTGVFSGELFF	TGTGCCAGCAGCTTCGGGACAGGGGTATTTTCTGGGGAGCTGTTTTTT
TRBV9	.	TRBJ1-4	.	CASSVRGVDEKLFF	TGTGCCAGCAGCGTCAGGGGAGTCGATGAAAAACTGTTTTTT
TRBV18	few	TRBJ1-2	.	CASSPGSSGYGYTF	TGTGCCAGCTCACCGGGGTCATCGGGGTATGGCTACACCTTC
TRBV19	.	TRBJ1-4	TRBD1	CASSIQGAREKLFF	TGTGCCAGTAGTATTCAGGGGGCGAGGGAAAAACTGTTTTTT
TRBV18	.	TRBJ2-1	TRBD1	CASSPKSGQGLNEQFF	TGTGCCAGCTCACCCAAATCGGGACAGGGACTGAATGAGCAGTTCTTC
TRBV5-1	.	TRBJ1-3	.	CASSLTTGNTIYF	TGCGCCAGCAGCTTGACTACTGGAAACACCATATATTTT
TRBV30	.	TRBJ1-2	.	CAWRVVGYTF	TGTGCCTGGAGGGTTGTTGGCTACACCTTC
TRBV2	.	TRBJ1-2	TRBD1	CASRPDRSEGYTF	TGTGCCAGCAGACCGGACAGGTCTGAGGGCTACACCTTC
TRBV5-4	.	TRBJ2-7	.	CASSPYGGQASYEQYF	TGTGCCAGCAGCCCTTACGGCGGCCAGGCCTCCTACGAGCAGTACTTC
TRBV5-1	.	TRBJ2-2	.	CASSLGETVNTGELFF	TGCGCCAGCAGCTTGGGCGAGACAGTCAACACCGGGGAGCTGTTTTTT
TRBV6-1	.	TRBJ2-5	.	CASRPGAQETQYF	TGTGCCAGCAGACCGGGGGCGCAAGAGACCCAGTACTTC
TRBV27	.	TRBJ1-2	.	CASSLQAVSDYGYTF	TGTGCCAGCAGTTTACAGGCAGTCTCCGACTATGGCTACACCTTC